These 28 T cell receptor beta chains came from one sample sequenced in a study of control samples from healthy donors and cancer patients. Some clones are missing from TCRdb's copy, which holds only in-frame ones; the method was immunoSEQ multiplex PCR. This table has about 140,000 clones, 85% to 95% appearing once. Sequences were obtained from blood. The receptors derive from a man in his forties or fifties in good health.

The chain recombines TRBV7-8 with TRBJ2-7, with a tentative D call TRBD1 (6 bases). This CDR3 region has 16 residues. V was pared by 0 bases and J by 2 bases, with 14 bases between. Germline V gives CDR1 SGHVS, CDR2 FQNEAQ. This CDR3 reads CASSLAGTRGPYEQYF. The CDR3 DNA is TGTGCCAGCAGCTTAGCGGGGACACGTGGCCCCTACGAGCAGTACTTC.

J is TRBJ1-2 and V is TRBV6-5; D gene unclear. CDR3 length: 14 residues. With 2 bases removed from V and 6 bases from J, the gap between germline ends came to 13 bases. Germline V gene sequence: CDR1 MNHEY, CDR2 SVGAGI. CDR3: CASSYGGMVDGYTF. The CDR3 nucleotides read TGTGCCAGCAGTTACGGAGGGATGGTGGATGGCTACACCTTC.

V gene TRBV14 combines with J gene TRBJ1-3, with D hard to call. Looked up from germline, CDR1 is SGHDN and CDR2 is FVKESK. This CDR3 contains 13 residues. V shed 4 bases and J shed 7 bases, with 11 bases lying between them. The CDR3 is CASSLQGWNTIYF. Here the CDR3 DNA reads TGTGCCAGCAGCCTACAAGGTTGGAACACCATATATTTT. The complete variable domain, with remaining parts taken from reference TRBV14 and TRBJ1-3, reads EAGVTQFPSHSVIEKGQTVTLRCDPISGHDNLYWYRRVMGKEIKFLLHFVKESKQDESGMPNNRFLAERTGGTYSTLKVQPAELEDSGVYFCASSLQGWNTIYFGEGSWLTVV.

This clone appeared a single time. The rearrangement uses TRBV7-9 and TRBJ2-3; unclear D gene. CDR1 is SEHNR, CDR2 FQNEAQ, per germline (reference sequence). This CDR3 spans 15 amino acids. V dropped 1 base and J dropped 4 bases, with 12 bases sitting between them. CDR3: CASSLEAMRPDTQYF. DNA for the CDR3: TGTGCCAGCAGCTTAGAGGCGATGAGGCCAGATACGCAGTATTTT.

The chain is built from TRBV9 and TRBJ2-1; 7 bases align to TRBD2. Germline assignment: CDR1 SGDLS and CDR2 YYNGEE. The CDR3 contains 15 residues. V was clipped by 0 bases and J by 3 bases; unmatched bases: 3. CDR3 in amino acids: CASSVEGGDYNEQFF. As DNA, the CDR3 is TGTGCCAGCAGCGTAGAGGGAGGGGACTACAATGAGCAGTTCTTC.

The chain recombines TRBV9 with TRBJ1-5; 8 nucleotides align to TRBD1. This CDR3 contains 14 residues. With 2 bases clipped from V and 4 bases from J, the junction kept 2 bases outside the gene matches. CDR1 is SGDLS, CDR2 YYNGEE, per germline. CDR3 sequence reads: CASSVGQDNQPQHF. The CDR3 DNA reads as TGTGCCAGCAGCGTGGGACAGGATAATCAGCCCCAGCATTTT.

The J gene is TRBJ2-2, the V gene TRBV6-4, with TRBD1 as a possible D gene (5 bases). The length of the CDR3 is 14 residues. Germline-derived CDR1 and CDR2 are MRHNA and SNTAGT. The ends were cut back, 2 bases at V and 5 bases at J, with 9 bases in the middle. CDR3 protein: CASSDGAGTGELFF. The CDR3 DNA follows: TGTGCCAGCAGTGACGGGGCAGGGACCGGGGAGCTGTTTTTT.

The chain employs TRBV4-2 and TRBJ2-7; TRBD1 is a possible D gene (6 bases). CDR3 length: 18 amino acids. Trimming shortened V by 2 bases and J by 3 bases, and 23 bases separated the two germline ends. Germline-derived CDR1 and CDR2 are LGHNA and YNFKEQ. The CDR3 DNA sequence: TGTGCCAGCAGCCAATATGCGTCGGGAATCGACAGGCGCTACGAGCAGTACTTC. Translated, it gives CASSQYASGIDRRYEQYF.

The CDR3 region is CASSFGGSNQPQHF. In DNA form, the CDR3 reads TGTGCCAGCAGCTTTGGAGGAAGCAATCAGCCCCAGCATTTT. The chain couples TRBV11-2 to TRBJ1-5; no clear D. The CDR3 is 14 residues long. Trimming removed 3 bases from V and 1 base from J, with 7 bases in between. The V gene's germline CDR1 is SGHAT and CDR2 FQNNGV.

This clone has just one count. In DNA, the CDR3 is TGTGCCAGCAGCTCCGACAGGGGGCGCCGGGGCTACACCTTC. Its protein is CASSSDRGRRGYTF. This sequence joins TRBV7-2 and TRBJ1-2; 10 bases match TRBD1. The CDR3 is 14 residues long. V shed 4 bases, J shed 8 bases, and the junction held 7 bases outside the gene matches. Germline CDR1 reads SGHTA; CDR2 reads FQGNSA.

This rearrangement joins TRBV12-3 or TRBV12-4 to TRBJ1-1; perhaps TRBD1 as D (5 bases). Trimming took 7 bases from V and 6 from J, leaving 15 bases between them. The CDR3 runs 13 residues. The CDR3 is CASKYQGWSEAFF. The CDR3 nucleotides are TGTGCCAGCAAATATCAGGGTTGGTCTGAAGCTTTCTTT.

The chain's CDR3 is CASSTDRLSYEQYF. CDR3 coding DNA: TGTGCCAGCAGCACCGACAGGCTCTCCTACGAGCAGTACTTC. J is TRBJ2-7 and V is TRBV11-2; weak D call: TRBD1 (6 bases). Trimming removed 5 bases at V and 0 bases at J, with 11 bases between. Per the germline V gene, CDR1 is SGHAT and CDR2 is FQNNGV. The CDR3 runs 14 residues.

This chain uses TRBV28 with TRBJ1-5; D gene ambiguous. Per germline, CDR1 MDHEN and CDR2 SYDVKM. The V and J ends lost 11 bases and 1 base respectively, with 9 bases between them. This CDR3 spans 12 amino acids. In DNA form, the CDR3 reads TGTGCCGGTAGGACCAGCAATCAGCCCCAGCATTTT. Residues: CAGRTSNQPQHF.

The count of this clone is one. The CDR3 coding sequence is TGCGCCAGCAGCCAAGATTTTATTCAGGGGAATAAGACAGATACGCAGTATTTT. It specifies CASSQDFIQGNKTDTQYF. The J gene is TRBJ2-3, the V gene TRBV4-3, with D perhaps TRBD1 (6 bases). CDR3 size: 18 residues. Germline V gene lookup returns CDR1 LGHNA and CDR2 YSLEER. V was pared by 0 bases and J by 3 bases, with 19 bases between.

The gene calls are TRBV5-5 and TRBJ2-3; 8 nucleotides line up with TRBD1. The CDR3 runs 11 residues. CDR1 is SGHKS and CDR2 is YYEKEE in the germline V gene (reference sequence). After removal of 3 bases from V and 12 bases from J, the junction contained 3 bases not matched to a gene. The CDR3 is CASSYDRGQYF. The CDR3 DNA is TGTGCCAGCAGCTACGACAGGGGACAGTATTTT.

Only one count was recorded for this clone. This chain joins TRBV14 and TRBJ1-4; 7 bases align to TRBD1. The V gene end was trimmed by 3 bases and the J gene end by 8 bases; junction bases not matched to a gene: 9. Germline CDR1 is SGHDN and CDR2 is FVKESK. This CDR3 has 15 amino acids. The CDR3: CASSQNRGKGEKLFF. DNA for the CDR3: TGTGCCAGCAGCCAGAACAGGGGAAAGGGCGAAAAACTGTTTTTT.

This clone showed up just once. This chain links TRBV2 with TRBJ1-2; D is perhaps TRBD1 (5 bases). Deletions cut 0 bases from V and 0 bases from J, with 11 bases between. This CDR3 is built from 16 residues. The germline V gene has CDR1 SNHLY and CDR2 FYNNEI. CDR3 sequence reads: CASSEATGPSNYGYTF. The CDR3 DNA reads as TGTGCCAGCAGTGAAGCCACAGGCCCTTCTAACTATGGCTACACCTTC.

The chain employs TRBV7-2 and TRBJ2-7; 9 bases agree with TRBD1. This CDR3 region has 15 residues. The ends lost 6 bases at V and 2 bases at J; junction bases unmatched: 8. Per the germline V gene, CDR1 is SGHTA and CDR2 is FQGNSA. CDR3 nucleotide sequence: TGTGCCAGCAGGGGTAGTAACAGGGGGCCCTACGAGCAGTACTTC. It is translated as CASRGSNRGPYEQYF.

The chain has TRBV6-2 or TRBV6-3 and TRBJ2-7, with a tentative D call TRBD1 (6 bases). V was clipped by 2 bases and J by 6 bases, with 17 bases between them. Germline-derived CDR1 and CDR2 are MNHEY and SVGEGT. The CDR3 has 15 amino acids. The CDR3, as DNA: TGTGCCAGCAGTTACGTTGCAGGGGTAGGATCCGAGCAGTACTTC. Its protein is CASSYVAGVGSEQYF.

The chain has TRBV24-1 and TRBJ2-1, with D tentatively TRBD1 (7 bases). The germline V gene has CDR1 KGHDR and CDR2 SFDVKD. The CDR3 is made up of 13 amino acids. Trimming stripped 8 bases from V and 6 bases from J, with 13 bases between. In DNA form, the CDR3 reads TGTGCCACCAAGGACAGGACTATCAATGAGCAGTTCTTC. Translated, it gives CATKDRTINEQFF.

The chain has TRBV6-4 and TRBJ2-2; TRBD1 matches 7 bases. The CDR3 consists of 14 residues. The V and J ends lost 4 bases and 3 bases, in that order; junction bases with no gene match: 2. CDR1 is MRHNA, CDR2 SNTAGT, per germline. The CDR3 sequence is CASSAGQDTGELFF. For the CDR3, the DNA is TGTGCCAGCAGTGCAGGACAGGACACCGGGGAGCTGTTTTTT.

This clone has only one observation. The CDR3 sequence: CASSLAAGGTEAFF. DNA of the CDR3: TGCGCCAGCAGCTTGGCGGCAGGGGGCACTGAAGCTTTCTTT. The chain uses TRBV5-1 and TRBJ1-1, with 7 bases matching TRBD1. The junction had 3 bases not matched to a gene; V was cut back by 0 bases and J by 4 bases. Germline lookup yields CDR1 SGHRS and CDR2 YFSETQ. CDR3 length equals 14 residues.

This clone was observed a handful of times. V is TRBV5-1 and J is TRBJ2-1, with 7 bases matching TRBD2. This CDR3 contains 15 residues. V lost 0 bases, J lost 8 bases, and 8 bases stayed unmatched. The germline V gene encodes CDR1 SGHRS and CDR2 YFSETQ. The CDR3 DNA reads as TGCGCCAGCAGCTTGGCCGTCGGGAGGACCGATGAGCAGTTCTTC. Translation: CASSLAVGRTDEQFF.

The V call is TRBV11-2, the J call TRBJ2-7; D possibly corresponds to TRBD2 (6 bases). CDR1 and CDR2 from the germline V gene are SGHAT and FQNNGV. The CDR3 spans 17 residues. V lost 0 bases and J lost 2, with 17 bases in between. This CDR3 reads CASSLEVIRENPYEQYF. The CDR3 nucleotides are TGTGCCAGCAGCTTAGAGGTTATTCGGGAGAATCCCTACGAGCAGTACTTC.

The table lists this clone with a few counts. The chain employs TRBV6-5 and TRBJ2-1; D remains unclear. The CDR3 totals 16 residues. The V gene lost 4 bases and the J gene lost 7 bases, with 20 bases spanning the gap. The germline gives CDR1 MNHEY, CDR2 SVGAGI. The chain's CDR3 is CASSSLGTTPLNEQFF. The DNA of the CDR3 is TGTGCCAGCAGTTCTTTGGGAACCACACCCCTTAATGAGCAGTTCTTC.

The CDR3 nucleotides read TGTGCCAGCAGCCAGGTAACCGGGACTAGCGAGAACAATGAGCAGTTCTTC. Its protein is CASSQVTGTSENNEQFF. The chain combines TRBV4-2 with TRBJ2-1; the match to TRBD2 covers 10 bases. Germline CDR1 LGHNA, CDR2 YNFKEQ. The CDR3 runs 17 residues. With V trimmed by 3 bases and J by 5 bases, 10 bases remained unmatched.

This chain uses TRBV19 with TRBJ1-4, with no clear D. This CDR3 region has 13 residues. Germline values: CDR1 LNHDA, CDR2 SQIVND (reference sequence). Trimming left V 11 bases short and J 4 bases short, with 14 bases between. CDR3 in amino acids: CAGSKRLNEKLFF. CDR3 in DNA: TGTGCCGGGAGTAAACGGCTTAATGAAAAACTGTTTTTT.

This sequence joins TRBV28 and TRBJ1-4, with a possible D match to TRBD1 (6 bases). V dropped 2 bases and J dropped 5 bases, with 15 bases sitting between them. This CDR3 is built from 16 residues. In germline, CDR1 is MDHEN, CDR2 SYDVKM. CDR3: CASSLDPGQSNEKLFF. The CDR3 nucleotides are TGTGCCAGCAGTTTAGATCCGGGACAAAGCAATGAAAAACTGTTTTTT.